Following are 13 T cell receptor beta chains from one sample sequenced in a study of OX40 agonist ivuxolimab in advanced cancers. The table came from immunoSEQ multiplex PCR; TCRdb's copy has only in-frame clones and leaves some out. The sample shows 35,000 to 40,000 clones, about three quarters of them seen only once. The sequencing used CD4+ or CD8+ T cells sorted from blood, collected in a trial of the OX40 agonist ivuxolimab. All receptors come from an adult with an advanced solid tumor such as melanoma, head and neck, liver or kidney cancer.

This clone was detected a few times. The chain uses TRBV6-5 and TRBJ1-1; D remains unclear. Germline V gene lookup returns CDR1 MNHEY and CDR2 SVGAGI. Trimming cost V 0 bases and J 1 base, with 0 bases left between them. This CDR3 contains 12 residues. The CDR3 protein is CASSYSNTEAFF. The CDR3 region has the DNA TGTGCCAGCAGTTACTCGAACACTGAAGCTTTCTTT.

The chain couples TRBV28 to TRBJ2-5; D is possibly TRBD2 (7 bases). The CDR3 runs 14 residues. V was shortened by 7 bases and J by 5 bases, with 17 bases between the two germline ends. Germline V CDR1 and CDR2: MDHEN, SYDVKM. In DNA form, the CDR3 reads TGTGCCAGCACCGGGGGCGGGGGAGTCGAGACCCAGTACTTC. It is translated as CASTGGGGVETQYF.

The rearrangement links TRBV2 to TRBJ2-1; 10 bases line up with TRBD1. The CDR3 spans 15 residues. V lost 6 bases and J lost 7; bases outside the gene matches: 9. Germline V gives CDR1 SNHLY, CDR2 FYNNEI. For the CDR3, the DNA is TGTGCCAGCAGGCCTCCGGGACAGGGGAAAAATGAGCAGTTCTTC. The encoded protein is CASRPPGQGKNEQFF.

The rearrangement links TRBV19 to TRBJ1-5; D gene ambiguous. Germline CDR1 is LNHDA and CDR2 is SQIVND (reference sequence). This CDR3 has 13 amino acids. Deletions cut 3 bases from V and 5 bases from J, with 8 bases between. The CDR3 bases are TGTGCCAGTAGTATGCCCGGGTATCAGCCCCAGCATTTT. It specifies CASSMPGYQPQHF.

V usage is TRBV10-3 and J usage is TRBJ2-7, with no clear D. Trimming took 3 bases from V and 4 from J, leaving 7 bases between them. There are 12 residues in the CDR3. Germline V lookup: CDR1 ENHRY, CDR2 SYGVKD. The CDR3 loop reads CAISEQRYEQYF. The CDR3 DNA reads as TGTGCCATCAGTGAACAGAGGTACGAGCAGTACTTC.

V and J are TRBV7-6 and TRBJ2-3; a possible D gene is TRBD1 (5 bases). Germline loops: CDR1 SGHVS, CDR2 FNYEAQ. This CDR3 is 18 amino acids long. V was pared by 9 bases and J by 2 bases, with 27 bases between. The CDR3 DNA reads TGTGCCAGTTCCCGACGTTCGGGCAGGGCAGGGCCCACAGATACGCAGTATTTT. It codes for CASSRRSGRAGPTDTQYF.

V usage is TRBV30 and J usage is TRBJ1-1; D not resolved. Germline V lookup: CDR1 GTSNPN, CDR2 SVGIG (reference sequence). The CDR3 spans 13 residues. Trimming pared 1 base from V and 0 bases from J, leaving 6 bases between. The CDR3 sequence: CAWSGTLNTEAFF. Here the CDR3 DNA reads TGTGCCTGGAGTGGGACTTTGAACACTGAAGCTTTCTTT.

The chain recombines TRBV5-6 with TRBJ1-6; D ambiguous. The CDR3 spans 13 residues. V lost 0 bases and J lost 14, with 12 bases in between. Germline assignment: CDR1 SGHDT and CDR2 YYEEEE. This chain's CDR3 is CASSLGTQGSLHF. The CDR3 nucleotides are TGTGCCAGCAGCTTGGGAACCCAAGGGTCCCTCCACTTT.

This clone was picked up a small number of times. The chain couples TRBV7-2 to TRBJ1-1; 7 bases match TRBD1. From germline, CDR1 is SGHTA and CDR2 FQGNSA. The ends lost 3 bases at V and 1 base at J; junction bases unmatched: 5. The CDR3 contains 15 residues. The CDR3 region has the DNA TGTGCCAGCAGCTTTTCCCCAGGGGGGAACACTGAAGCTTTCTTT. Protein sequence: CASSFSPGGNTEAFF.

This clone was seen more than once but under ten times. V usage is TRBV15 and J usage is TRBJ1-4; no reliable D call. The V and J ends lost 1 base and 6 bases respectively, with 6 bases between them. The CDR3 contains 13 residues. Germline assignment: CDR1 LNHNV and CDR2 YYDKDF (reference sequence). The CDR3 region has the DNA TGTGCCACCAGCAGAGGGGGAGATGAAAAACTGTTTTTT. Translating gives CATSRGGDEKLFF.

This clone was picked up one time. CDR3 DNA sequence: TGTGCCAGCAGTTACTCTGGCCGGAGAAACACTGAAGCTTTCTTT. This encodes CASSYSGRRNTEAFF. The J gene is TRBJ1-1, the V gene TRBV6-5, with D unresolved. CDR3 length: 15 residues. V lost 0 bases and J lost 2, with 10 bases in between. Germline V gene lookup returns CDR1 MNHEY and CDR2 SVGAGI.

The CDR3 nucleotides read TGTGCCAGCAGTGAAGCGAATTTTAGGTATTCACCCCTCCACTTT. Encoded protein: CASSEANFRYSPLHF. The chain couples TRBV6-1 to TRBJ1-6; D is uncertain. The germline CDR1 and CDR2 sequences are MNHNS and SASEGT. V lost 0 bases and J 8 bases, leaving 11 bases between the germline ends. The CDR3 contains 15 residues.

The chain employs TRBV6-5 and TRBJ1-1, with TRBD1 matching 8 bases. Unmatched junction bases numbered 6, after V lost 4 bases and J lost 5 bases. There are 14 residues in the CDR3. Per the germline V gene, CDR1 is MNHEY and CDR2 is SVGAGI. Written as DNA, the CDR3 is TGTGCCAGCAGTTCAGGGGGCGCGTATACTGAAGCTTTCTTT. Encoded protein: CASSSGGAYTEAFF.